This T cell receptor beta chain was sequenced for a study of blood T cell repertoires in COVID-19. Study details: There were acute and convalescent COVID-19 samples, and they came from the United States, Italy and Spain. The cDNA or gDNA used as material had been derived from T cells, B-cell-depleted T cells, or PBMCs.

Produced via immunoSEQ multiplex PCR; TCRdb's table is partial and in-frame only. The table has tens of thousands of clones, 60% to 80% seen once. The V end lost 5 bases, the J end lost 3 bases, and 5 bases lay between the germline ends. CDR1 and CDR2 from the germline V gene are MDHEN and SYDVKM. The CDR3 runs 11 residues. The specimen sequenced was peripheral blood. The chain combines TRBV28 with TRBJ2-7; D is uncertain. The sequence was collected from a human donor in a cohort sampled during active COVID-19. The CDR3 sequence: CASSLYYEQYF. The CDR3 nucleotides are TGTGCCAGCAGTCTCTACTACGAGCAGTACTTC.